This TCR beta chain was observed in a study of blood T cell repertoires in COVID-19. Study details: Spain, Italy and the United States supplied samples that represented acute and convalescent COVID-19. Sample material is recorded as cDNA or gDNA derived from T cells, B-cell-depleted T cells, or PBMCs.

Between the trimmed V and J ends, which lost 2 bases and 10 bases, there was a span of 12 bases. This CDR3 contains 13 residues. The germline CDR1 and CDR2 sequences are SGHAT and FQNNGV. In the authors' workflow: Using reference gene primer amplification, nucleated cell counts were estimated. Some clones are missing from TCRdb's copy, which holds only in-frame ones; the method was immunoSEQ multiplex PCR. Clonal size and the V and J genes are those of that table, whereas D and trimming came from the DNA. The table includes around 100,000 clones, about 88% detected once. The sample holds one count of this clone.

The V and J genes are TRBV11-2 and TRBJ2-1, with D possibly being TRBD2 (5 bases). This TCR was recovered from a man aged 30-40 years in a cohort sampled during active COVID-19. The specimen was peripheral blood. The CDR3 spells CASSLWESGEQFF. DNA of the CDR3: TGTGCCAGCAGCTTATGGGAGTCTGGGGAGCAGTTCTTC. Full variable domain (remainder filled in from reference TRBV11-2 and TRBJ2-1): EAGVAQSPRYKIIEKRQSVAFWCNPISGHATLYWYQQILGQGPKLLIQFQNNGVVDDSQLPKDRFSAERLKGVDSTLKIQPAKLEDSAVYLCASSLWESGEQFFGPGTRLTVL.